The T cell receptor (beta chain) described here comes from a study of T cell repertoires in cytomegalovirus infection. Overall study: Public TCR beta signatures marked donors with CMV infection and the matching HLA.

TCRdb reprocessed the reads via MiXCR and lists one record per CDR3 protein. The sample lists some 68,000 distinct CDR3 sequences, around 21% occurring once. This clonotype was recorded many times. Its antigen is still unknown. The germline V and J ends were trimmed by 2 bases and 0 bases, with 9 bases remaining between them. CDR1 and CDR2 from the germline V gene are SGHAT and FQNNGV. The CDR3 runs 15 residues. Overall study findings and caveats: Based on cumulative public TCR beta family frequency, carriers of CMV plus the relevant HLA were identified.

The V and J genes are TRBV11-2 and TRBJ2-3; D perhaps matches TRBD2 (5 bases). The clonotype was recovered from a human donor in good health (CMV status not recorded). Some clones in this sample may be carry-over from other donors' samples. The specimen sequenced was PBMCs, sequenced either directly or after in vitro stimulation (not recorded which). In DNA form, the CDR3 reads TGTGCCAGCAGCTTAAAGCGGAGGAGCACAGATACGCAGTATTTT. This gives the protein CASSLKRRSTDTQYF.